Below, one T cell receptor (beta chain) is given with its context. Relative to the germline gene, one junction end is altered; a read error may explain this. Germline loops: CDR1 SSHAT, CDR2 FNYEAQ (reference sequence). The CDR3 spans 15 residues. The sample comes from a study of blood T cell repertoires in COVID-19. Study background: The study drew acute and convalescent COVID-19 samples from the United States, Italy and Spain. Sources were T cells, B-cell-depleted T cells, or PBMCs; the material itself was cDNA or gDNA.

As handled by the study authors: Scientists estimated how many nucleated cells there were by amplifying reference gene primers. Profiling relied on immunoSEQ multiplex PCR, and the TCRdb table lists in-frame clones only, not all of them. V and J calls and clone size are those listed in that table; D and trimming were worked out from the DNA. The top ten clones hold 25% to 35% of a sample with about 48,000 clones, approximately 89% of them seen once. V gene TRBV7-7 combines with J gene TRBJ2-3; 9 bases align to TRBD2. Sample: peripheral blood. The sequence was collected from an elderly woman with acute or convalescent COVID-19. CDR3 DNA sequence: TGTGCTAGCAGCTTAGCCAGCGGGGGGACAGATACGCAGTATTTT. Protein sequence: CASSLASGGTDTQYF.